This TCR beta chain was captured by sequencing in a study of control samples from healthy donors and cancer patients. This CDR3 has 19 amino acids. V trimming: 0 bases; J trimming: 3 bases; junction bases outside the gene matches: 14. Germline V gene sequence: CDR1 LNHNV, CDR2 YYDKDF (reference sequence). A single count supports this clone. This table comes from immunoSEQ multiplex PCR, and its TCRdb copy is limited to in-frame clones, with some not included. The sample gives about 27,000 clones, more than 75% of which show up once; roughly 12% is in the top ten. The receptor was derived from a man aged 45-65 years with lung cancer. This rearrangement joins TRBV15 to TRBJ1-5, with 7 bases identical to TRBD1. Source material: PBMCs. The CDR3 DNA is TGTGCCACCAGCAGAGATCCAGACAGGGCCCATGATATCAATCAGCCCCAGCATTTT. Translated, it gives CATSRDPDRAHDINQPQHF. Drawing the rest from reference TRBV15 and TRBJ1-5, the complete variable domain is DAMVIQNPRYQVTQFGKPVTLSCSQTLNHNVMYWYQQKSSQAPKLLFHYYDKDFNNEADTPDNFQSRRPNTSFCFLDIRSPGLGDTAMYLCATSRDPDRAHDINQPQHFGDGTRLSIL.